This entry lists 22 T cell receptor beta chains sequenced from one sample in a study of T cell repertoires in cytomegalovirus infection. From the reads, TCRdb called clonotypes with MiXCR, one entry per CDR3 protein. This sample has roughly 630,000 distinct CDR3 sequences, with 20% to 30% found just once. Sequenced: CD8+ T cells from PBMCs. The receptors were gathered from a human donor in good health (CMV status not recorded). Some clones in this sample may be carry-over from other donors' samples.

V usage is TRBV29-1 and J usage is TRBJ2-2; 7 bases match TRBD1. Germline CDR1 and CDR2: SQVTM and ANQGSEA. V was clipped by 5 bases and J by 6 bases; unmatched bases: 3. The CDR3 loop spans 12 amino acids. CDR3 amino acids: CSVSTGAGELFF. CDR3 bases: TGCAGCGTTTCTACAGGGGCCGGGGAGCTGTTTTTT.

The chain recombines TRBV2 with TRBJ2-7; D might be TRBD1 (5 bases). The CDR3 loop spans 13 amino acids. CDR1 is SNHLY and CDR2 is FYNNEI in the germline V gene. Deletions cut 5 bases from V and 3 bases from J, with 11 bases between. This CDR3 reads CASSLQVIYEQYV. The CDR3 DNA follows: TGTGCCAGCAGTCTACAGGTAATCTACGAGCAGTACGTC.

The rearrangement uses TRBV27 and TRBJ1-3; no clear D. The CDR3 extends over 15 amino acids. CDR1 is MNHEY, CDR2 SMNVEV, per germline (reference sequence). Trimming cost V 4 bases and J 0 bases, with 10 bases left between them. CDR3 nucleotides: TGTGCCAGCAGTTCCGGGTTCCACTCTGGAAACACCATATATTTT. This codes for CASSSGFHSGNTIYF.

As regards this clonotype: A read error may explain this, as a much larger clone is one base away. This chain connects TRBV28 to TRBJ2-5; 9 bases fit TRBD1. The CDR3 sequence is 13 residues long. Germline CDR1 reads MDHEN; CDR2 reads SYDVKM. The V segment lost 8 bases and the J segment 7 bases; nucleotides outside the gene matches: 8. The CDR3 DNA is TGTGCCAGCGGTCACAGGGGGCTGCCGACCCAGTACTTC. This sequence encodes CASGHRGLPTQYF.

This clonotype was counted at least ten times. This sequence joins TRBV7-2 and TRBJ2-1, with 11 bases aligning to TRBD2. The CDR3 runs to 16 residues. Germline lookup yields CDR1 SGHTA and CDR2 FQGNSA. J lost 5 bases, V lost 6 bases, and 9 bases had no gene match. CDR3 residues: CASSVAGLAVHNEQFF. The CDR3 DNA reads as TGTGCCAGCAGTGTGGCGGGACTAGCGGTACACAATGAGCAGTTCTTC.

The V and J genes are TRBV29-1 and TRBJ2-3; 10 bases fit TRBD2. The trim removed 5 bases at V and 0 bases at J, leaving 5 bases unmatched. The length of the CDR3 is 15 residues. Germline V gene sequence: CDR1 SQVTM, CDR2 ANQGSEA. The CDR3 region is CSVKGTSDSTDTQYF. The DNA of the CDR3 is TGCAGCGTTAAAGGGACTAGCGATAGCACAGATACGCAGTATTTT.

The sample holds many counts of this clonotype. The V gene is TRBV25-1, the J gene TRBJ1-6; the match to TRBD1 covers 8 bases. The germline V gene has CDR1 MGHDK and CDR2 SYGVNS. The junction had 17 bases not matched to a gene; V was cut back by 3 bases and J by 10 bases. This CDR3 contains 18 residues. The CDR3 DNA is TGTGCCAGCAGTGATCGAGACAGGTTGTACAGGGGGATGTCACCCCTCCACTTT. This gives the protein CASSDRDRLYRGMSPLHF.

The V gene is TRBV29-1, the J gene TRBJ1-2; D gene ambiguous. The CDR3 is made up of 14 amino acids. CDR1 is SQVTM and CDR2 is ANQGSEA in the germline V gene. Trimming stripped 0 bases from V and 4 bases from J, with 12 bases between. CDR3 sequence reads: CSVEDQIGTYGYTF. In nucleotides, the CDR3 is TGCAGCGTTGAAGATCAGATTGGTACCTATGGCTACACCTTC. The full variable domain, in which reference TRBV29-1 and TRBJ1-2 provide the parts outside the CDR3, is SAVISQKPSRDICQRGTSLTIQCQVDSQVTMMFWYRQQPGQSLTLIATANQGSEATYESGFVIDKFPISRPNLTFSTLTVSNMSPEDSSIYLCSVEDQIGTYGYTFGSGTRLTVV.

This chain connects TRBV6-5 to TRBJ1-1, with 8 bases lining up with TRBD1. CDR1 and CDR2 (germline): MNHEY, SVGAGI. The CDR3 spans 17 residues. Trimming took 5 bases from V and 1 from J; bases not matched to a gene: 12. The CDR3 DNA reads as TGTGCCAGCAGTAAGATAGCCGGGGACAGGCCGAACACTGAAGCTTTCTTT. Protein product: CASSKIAGDRPNTEAFF.

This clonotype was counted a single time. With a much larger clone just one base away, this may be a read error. CDR3 nucleotide sequence: TGTGCCAGCAGCCTCCGCCTGACAAGACCTAATGAAAAACTGTTTTTT. It codes for CASSLRLTRPNEKLFF. The rearrangement joins TRBV7-6 to TRBJ1-4, with D uncertain. The CDR3 is made up of 16 amino acids. V shed 5 bases and J shed 3 bases, with 16 bases lying between them. Germline CDR1 is SGHVS and CDR2 is FNYEAQ. Filled out from reference TRBV7-6 and TRBJ1-4, the complete variable domain reads GAGVSQSPRYKVTKRGQDVALRCDPISGHVSLYWYRQALGQGPEFLTYFNYEAQQDKSGLPNDRFSAERPEGSISTLTIQRTEQRDSAMYRCASSLRLTRPNEKLFFGSGTQLSVL.

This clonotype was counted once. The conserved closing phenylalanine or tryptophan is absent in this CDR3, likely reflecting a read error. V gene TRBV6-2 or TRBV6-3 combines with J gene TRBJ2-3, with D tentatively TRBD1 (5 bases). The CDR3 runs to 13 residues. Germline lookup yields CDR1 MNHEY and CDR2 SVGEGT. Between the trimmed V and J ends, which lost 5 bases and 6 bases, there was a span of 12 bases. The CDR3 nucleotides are TGTGCCAGCAGTGCGACAGTGCGCGATACGCAGTATTCT. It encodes CASSATVRDTQYS.

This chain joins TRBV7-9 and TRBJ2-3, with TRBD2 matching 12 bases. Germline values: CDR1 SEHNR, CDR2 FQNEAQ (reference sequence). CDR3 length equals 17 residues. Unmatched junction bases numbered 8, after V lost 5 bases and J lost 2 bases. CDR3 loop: CASSPRLAGVNTDTQYF. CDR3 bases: TGTGCCAGCAGCCCCCGACTAGCGGGGGTCAACACAGATACGCAGTATTTT.

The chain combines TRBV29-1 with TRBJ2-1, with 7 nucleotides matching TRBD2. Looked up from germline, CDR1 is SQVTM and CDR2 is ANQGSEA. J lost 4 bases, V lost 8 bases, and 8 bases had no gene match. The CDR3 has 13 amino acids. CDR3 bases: TGCAGCACCCGGACTAGTAGTTACAATGAGCAGTTCTTC. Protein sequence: CSTRTSSYNEQFF.

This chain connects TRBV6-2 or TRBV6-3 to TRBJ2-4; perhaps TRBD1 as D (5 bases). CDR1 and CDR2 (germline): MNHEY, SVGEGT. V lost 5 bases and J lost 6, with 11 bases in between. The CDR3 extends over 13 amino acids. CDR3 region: CASSVRVSNIQYF. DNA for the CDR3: TGTGCCAGCAGTGTCAGGGTGTCAAACATTCAGTACTTC.

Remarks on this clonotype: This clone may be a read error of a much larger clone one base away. CDR3 residues: CASSLVRDRTYEQNF. The CDR3 region has the DNA TGTGCCAGCAGCTTAGTGCGGGACAGGACCTACGAGCAGAACTTC. The chain uses TRBV7-6 and TRBJ2-7; 8 nucleotides line up with TRBD1. The CDR3 contains 15 residues. The germline V gene encodes CDR1 SGHVS and CDR2 FNYEAQ. Supplemented by reference TRBV7-6 and TRBJ2-7, the full variable domain reads GAGVSQSPRYKVTKRGQDVALRCDPISGHVSLYWYRQALGQGPEFLTYFNYEAQQDKSGLPNDRFSAERPEGSISTLTIQRTEQRDSAMYRCASSLVRDRTYEQNFGPGTRLTVT.

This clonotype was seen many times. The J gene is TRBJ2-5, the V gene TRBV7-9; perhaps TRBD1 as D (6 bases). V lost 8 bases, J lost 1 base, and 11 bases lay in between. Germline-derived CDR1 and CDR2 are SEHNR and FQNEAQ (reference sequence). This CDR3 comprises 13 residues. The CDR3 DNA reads TGTGCCAGCGCCGGGACACCCCAAGAGACCCAGTACTTC. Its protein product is CASAGTPQETQYF.

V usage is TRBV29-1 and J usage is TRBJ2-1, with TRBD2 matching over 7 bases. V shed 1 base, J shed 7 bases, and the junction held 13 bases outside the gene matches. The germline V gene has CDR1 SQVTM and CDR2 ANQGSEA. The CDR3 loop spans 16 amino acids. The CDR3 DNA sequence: TGCAGCGTTGAAGCCCTCGAGGGGCGGGGGTGGAATGAGCAGTTCTTC. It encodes CSVEALEGRGWNEQFF.

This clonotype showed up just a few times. CDR3 nucleotide sequence: TGTGCCAGCAGTTACTTCGGAGGGGGCGGAGAGACCCAGTACTTC. It is translated as CASSYFGGGGETQYF. The chain links TRBV6-5 to TRBJ2-5, with a tentative D call TRBD1 (7 bases). With 1 base removed from V and 4 bases from J, the gap between germline ends came to 13 bases. The CDR3 length is 15 residues. Per germline, CDR1 MNHEY and CDR2 SVGAGI.

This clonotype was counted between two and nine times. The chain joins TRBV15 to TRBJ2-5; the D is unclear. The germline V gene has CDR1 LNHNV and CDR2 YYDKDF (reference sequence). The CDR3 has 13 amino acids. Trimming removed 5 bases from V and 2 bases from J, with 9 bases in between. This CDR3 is CATSGLPQETQYF. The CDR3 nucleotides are TGTGCCACCAGCGGCCTGCCACAAGAGACCCAGTACTTC.

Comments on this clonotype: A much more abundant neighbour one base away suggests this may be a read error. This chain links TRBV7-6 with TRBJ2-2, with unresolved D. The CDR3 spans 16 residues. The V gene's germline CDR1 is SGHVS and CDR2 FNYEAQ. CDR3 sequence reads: CAGSSLLVSNTGELFF. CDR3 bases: TGTGCCGGCAGCTCGCTACTGGTCTCGAACACCGGGGAGCTGTTTTTT.

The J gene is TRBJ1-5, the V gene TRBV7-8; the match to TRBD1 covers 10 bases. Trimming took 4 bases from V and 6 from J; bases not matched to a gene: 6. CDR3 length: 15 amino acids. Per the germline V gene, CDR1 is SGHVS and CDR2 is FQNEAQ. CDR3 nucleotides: TGTGCCAGCAGCTCCACCGGGACAGGGGTTCAGCCCCAGCATTTT. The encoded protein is CASSSTGTGVQPQHF.

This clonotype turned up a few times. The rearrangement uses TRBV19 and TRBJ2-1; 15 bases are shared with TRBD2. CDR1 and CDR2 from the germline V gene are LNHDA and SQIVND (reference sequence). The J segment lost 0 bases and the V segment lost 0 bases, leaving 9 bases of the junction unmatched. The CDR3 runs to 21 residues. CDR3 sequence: CASSIDHSRTSGGASYNEQFF. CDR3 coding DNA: TGTGCCAGTAGTATAGATCATAGCCGGACTAGCGGGGGGGCCTCCTACAATGAGCAGTTCTTC.